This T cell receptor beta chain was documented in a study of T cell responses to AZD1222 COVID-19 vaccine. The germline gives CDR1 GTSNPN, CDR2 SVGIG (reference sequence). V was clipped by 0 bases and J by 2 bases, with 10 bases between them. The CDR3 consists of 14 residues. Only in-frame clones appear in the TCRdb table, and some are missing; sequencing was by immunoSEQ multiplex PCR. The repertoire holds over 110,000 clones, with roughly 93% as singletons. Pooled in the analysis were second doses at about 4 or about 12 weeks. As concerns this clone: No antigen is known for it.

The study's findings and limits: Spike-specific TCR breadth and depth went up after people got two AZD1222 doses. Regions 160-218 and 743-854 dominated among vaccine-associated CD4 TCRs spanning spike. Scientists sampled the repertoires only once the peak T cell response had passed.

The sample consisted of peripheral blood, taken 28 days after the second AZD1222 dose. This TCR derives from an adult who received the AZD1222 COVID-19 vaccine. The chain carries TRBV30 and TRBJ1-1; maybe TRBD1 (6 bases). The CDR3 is CAWSVGRGNTEAFF. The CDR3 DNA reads TGTGCCTGGAGTGTAGGCAGGGGAAACACTGAAGCTTTCTTT.